This is a list of T cell receptor beta chains from one sample in a study of response to subunit inactivated influenza vaccine. TCRdb analysed the RT-PCR reads with MiXCR anew, one entry per CDR3 protein. The table includes almost 600,000 distinct CDR3 sequences, 11% to 15% detected once. Sequencing was performed on PBMCs from blood, taken 12 days after vaccination. The source is a man aged 50 to 59 who received an inactivated influenza vaccine. CDR3s include the opening cysteine and the closing phenylalanine or tryptophan. The order of the fields is D gene, clone size, J gene, V gene, CDR3 DNA, CDR3 protein. A D gene is named only where the DNA matches it firmly. Clone size is shown for a subset of rows, as once, few, many or a class of expanded clone.

- - TRBJ1-5 TRBV6-5 TGTGCCAGCAGTTACTCGTTGGGGGACCAGCCCCAGCATTTT CASSYSLGDQPQHF
- few TRBJ2-3 TRBV27 TGTGCCAGCGGGCCCCTGATGGATACGCAGTATTTT CASGPLMDTQYF
TRBD1 - TRBJ1-5 TRBV6-5 TGTGCCAGCAGTTCCGAAACAGGGGGCAGGGGTCAGCCCCAGCATTTT CASSSETGGRGQPQHF
TRBD2 few TRBJ2-1 TRBV28 TGTGCCAGCAGTTTATGGGACGGGGGGGCCCAGAATGAGCAGTTCTTC CASSLWDGGAQNEQFF
TRBD1 few TRBJ2-4 TRBV5-5 TGTGCCAGCAGCTTGTCTTGGGACAGTACCAAAAACATTCAGTACTTC CASSLSWDSTKNIQYF
- - TRBJ2-1 TRBV2 TGTGCCAGCAGTGAAGCGCTTGGGCCTAACAATGAGCAGTTCTTC CASSEALGPNNEQFF
- many TRBJ2-2 TRBV9 TGTGCCAGCAGCGCAGGGAACACCGGGGAGCTGTTTTTT CASSAGNTGELFF
- - TRBJ2-1 TRBV28 TGTGCCAGCAGTTTATTCTTCCAGTTTAGTGAGCAGTTCTTC CASSLFFQFSEQFF
TRBD1 few TRBJ1-2 TRBV7-2 TGTGCCAGCAGCTTCGGACAGGGTTGGGTCTATGGCTACACCTTC CASSFGQGWVYGYTF
- few TRBJ2-1 TRBV7-2 TGTGCCAGCAGCTTAAATTTTGTCAATGAGCAGTTCTTC CASSLNFVNEQFF
- few TRBJ2-2 TRBV4-1 TGCGCCAGCAGCCAAGAAGGGGGGGGAGGCGGGGAGCTGTTTTTT CASSQEGGGGGELFF
- few TRBJ2-7 TRBV3-1 TGTGCCAGCAGCCAAGGATTGGGGGTTTACTACGAGCAGTACTTC CASSQGLGVYYEQYF
TRBD1 - TRBJ2-7 TRBV7-2 TGTGCCAGCAGCGATGGACAGGGAGGAACCTACGAGCAGTACTTC CASSDGQGGTYEQYF
- - TRBJ2-1 TRBV7-2 TGTGCCAGCAGCTTACATGCGGGACAGAACTATGAGCAGTTCTTC CASSLHAGQNYEQFF
- - TRBJ2-7 TRBV18 TGTGCCAGCTCACCACCCTCGGTCTACGAGCAGTACTTC CASSPPSVYEQYF
- few TRBJ2-7 TRBV6-2/TRBV6-3 TGTGCCAGCAGTTACGGATTAAACGAGCAGTACTTC CASSYGLNEQYF
TRBD1 - TRBJ2-7 TRBV5-1 TGCGCCAGCAGCTTGTGGGGGACAGGGGACTACGAGCAGTACTTC CASSLWGTGDYEQYF
TRBD2 many TRBJ2-1 TRBV25-1 TGTGCCAGCAGTGAATATCCTAGCGGGGGGTGGGATGAGCAGTTCTTC CASSEYPSGGWDEQFF
- many TRBJ2-1 TRBV3-1 TGTGCCAGCAGTAACAGGGAGTTTAATGAGCAGTTCTTC CASSNREFNEQFF
TRBD2 few TRBJ2-7 TRBV28 TGTGCCAGCAGTTTAGTTTGGCTAGCGGGAGTCCTGACCTACGAGCAGTACTTC CASSLVWLAGVLTYEQYF
- - TRBJ1-1 TRBV7-3 TGTGCCAGCAGCTTACTCAGGGAGAACACTGAAGCTTTCTTT CASSLLRENTEAFF
TRBD1 - TRBJ2-3 TRBV6-2/TRBV6-3 TGTGCCAGCCGTCGGGGACAGATCACAGATACGCAGTATTTT CASRRGQITDTQYF
- few TRBJ2-2 TRBV7-3 TGTGCCAGCGATGAGGACGTCTTCGGGGAGCTGTTTTTT CASDEDVFGELFF
TRBD2 - TRBJ2-7 TRBV6-5 TGTGCCAGCAGTTTTAGAAGGGAAGGGATTAGCGGGAGGCCTTACGAGCAGTACTTC CASSFRREGISGRPYEQYF
TRBD2 few TRBJ2-1 TRBV20-1 TGCAGTGCCCGCGGGGGTAGTTTACGGGGTGAGCAGTTCTTC CSARGGSLRGEQFF
TRBD2 few TRBJ2-2 TRBV4-3 TGCGCCAGCAGCCAAGAACCTGGGACTAGCGTTATCCGGGAGCTGTTTTTT CASSQEPGTSVIRELFF
TRBD2 - TRBJ2-1 TRBV4-1 TGCGCCAGCAGCCAAGGGACTAGCCGGAGGGGCAATGAGCAGTTCTTC CASSQGTSRRGNEQFF
- - TRBJ2-2 TRBV2 TGTGCCAGCAGGGTGCACCCGAACACCGGGGAGCTGTTTTTT CASRVHPNTGELFF
- many TRBJ2-1 TRBV12-3/TRBV12-4 TGTGCCAGCGCGGTGGTAGCAGGGGCGGGTGAGCAGTTCTTC CASAVVAGAGEQFF
- many TRBJ1-1 TRBV6-1 TGTGCCAGCAATAAGGACGGTCTGAACACTGAAGCTTTCTTT CASNKDGLNTEAFF
TRBD1 - TRBJ1-5 TRBV6-1 TGTGCCAGCAGCCCAGGGGGGACAGGGAGTCAGCCCCAGCATTTT CASSPGGTGSQPQHF
- many TRBJ2-2 TRBV20-1 TGCAGTGCTGTACACCGGGTGGAGCTGTTTTTT CSAVHRVELFF
- - TRBJ2-5 TRBV24-1 TGTGCCACCAGTGATCCCCGGGGGCGACGGGAGACCCAGTACTTC CATSDPRGRRETQYF
TRBD2 - TRBJ2-3 TRBV5-5 TGTGCCAGCAGCACGACTAGCGGGCTCACAGATACGCAGTATTTT CASSTTSGLTDTQYF
- few TRBJ2-3 TRBV4-1 TGCGCCAGCAGCCAAGATAGGTTAGCTCGCACAGATACGCAGTATTTT CASSQDRLARTDTQYF
TRBD2 - TRBJ2-3 TRBV10-1 TGCGCCAGCGCGTCGGGGGGAAATACGCAGTATTTT CASASGGNTQYF
- - TRBJ2-3 TRBV14 TGTGCCAGCAGCCTATCTTATGCCGGGGGCACGCAGTATTTT CASSLSYAGGTQYF
- - TRBJ2-1 TRBV21-1 TGTGCCAGCAGCATGTCGGGGGCGCATATCGTACATGGTGAGCAGTTCTTC CASSMSGAHIVHGEQFF
TRBD2 few TRBJ2-3 TRBV7-7 TGTGCCAGCAGCTTTGGGGAGGGAGATACGCAGTATTTT CASSFGEGDTQYF
- - TRBJ2-5 TRBV6-2/TRBV6-3 TGTGCCAGCAGTTGGAGACAGCTCCAAGAGACCCAGTACTTC CASSWRQLQETQYF
- few TRBJ2-1 TRBV20-1 TGCAGTGCTAGCCCCGGACCGATGAGATCGGAGCAGTTCTTC CSASPGPMRSEQFF
TRBD1 - TRBJ1-2 TRBV29-1 TGCAGCGTTGAACGACAGGGTGACGGCTACACCTTC CSVERQGDGYTF
- many TRBJ2-2 TRBV11-2 TGTGCCAGCAGCTCCAATTTTGGCAATGGGGAGCTGTTTTTT CASSSNFGNGELFF
- - TRBJ2-7 TRBV29-1 TGCAGCGTCGGACGAAGAATGACAGCTACCTACGAGCAGTACTTC CSVGRRMTATYEQYF
- few TRBJ2-2 TRBV7-9 TGTGCCAGCAGCCCCCCTGGGGGGACGCTCACCGGGGAGCTGTTTTTT CASSPPGGTLTGELFF
- - TRBJ2-4 TRBV6-1 TGTGCCAGCAGCCCCAAGTGGGGGAGTCTAGCCAAAAACATTCAGTACTTC CASSPKWGSLAKNIQYF
- few TRBJ2-3 TRBV12-3/TRBV12-4 TGTGCCAGCAGTTTCGAGGGCAGGACTACAGATACGCAGTATTTT CASSFEGRTTDTQYF
TRBD1 few TRBJ2-5 TRBV15 TGTGCCACCAGCAGAGATCAGGGGGATTCCTTGCAAGAGACCCAGTACTTC CATSRDQGDSLQETQYF
- - TRBJ2-7 TRBV3-1 TGTGCCAGCAGCCAAGATCCCGGGACATGGAAGTACTTC CASSQDPGTWKYF
- - TRBJ1-2 TRBV20-1 TGCAGTGCTAGAGATTTCAAGGGGCCGGTCTATGGCTACACCTTC CSARDFKGPVYGYTF
- many TRBJ2-7 TRBV20-1 TGCAGTGCTGTTCAGAAACCTTCCTACGAGCAGTACTTC CSAVQKPSYEQYF
- few TRBJ2-4 TRBV5-5 TGTGCCAGCAGCCCCTCCACAGTCTTAGCCAAAAACATTCAGTACTTC CASSPSTVLAKNIQYF
TRBD2 - TRBJ2-2 TRBV13 TGTGCCAGCAGCCAGGGACTAGGTAACACCGGGGAGCTGTTTTTT CASSQGLGNTGELFF
- many TRBJ2-2 TRBV18 TGTGCCAGCAGTGTTGCGAACACCGGGGAGCTGTTTTTT CASSVANTGELFF
- few TRBJ2-7 TRBV7-2 TGTGCCAGCAGCTTATCAGGTCACAGGGTCTACGAGCAGTACTTC CASSLSGHRVYEQYF
TRBD1 few TRBJ2-7 TRBV18 TGTGCCAGCTCACCACGTGCAGGGGGCGAAATTTCGTACTTC CASSPRAGGEISYF
TRBD1 - TRBJ2-2 TRBV28 TGTGCCAGCAGTTCCGGGACAGGGGTCCCCGGGGAGCTGTTTTTT CASSSGTGVPGELFF
TRBD1 few TRBJ2-1 TRBV28 TGTGCCAGCAGTTCCCCCGGGACAGGGAATGAGCAGTTCTTC CASSSPGTGNEQFF
TRBD1 - TRBJ2-1 TRBV6-2/TRBV6-3 TGTGCCAGCAGTTATGGACAGGGGTACTACAATGAGCAGTTCTTC CASSYGQGYYNEQFF
- few TRBJ2-1 TRBV12-3/TRBV12-4 TGTGCCAGCAGTTTAGGGGCTTTTGGGGGGAGTCTCAATGAGCAGTTCTTC CASSLGAFGGSLNEQFF